A selection of T cell receptor beta chains follows, all from one sample in a study of CD8 T cells in Susac syndrome. TCRdb re-derived calls from the immunoSEQ multiplex PCR reads in MiXCR, one entry per CDR3 protein. The data contain 300,000 or so distinct CDR3 sequences, approximately 90% of them singletons. Sequencing was carried out using CD4+ T cells from PBMCs. These receptor sequences come from a human donor with multiple sclerosis. Each CDR3 is given with its conserved first and last residue. D genes are given only for firm matches. Some rows mark clone size as missing; the rest say once, few, many or name a class of expanded clone.

.,TRBJ1-2,TRBV3-1,once,TGTGCCAGCAGCCAAGTCCCGGAGAACTATGGCTACACCTTC,CASSQVPENYGYTF
.,TRBJ1-5,TRBV29-1,once,TGCAGCGTGGGGTCGGGGCCCGGGCAGCCCCAGCATTTT,CSVGSGPGQPQHF
.,TRBJ2-7,TRBV15,.,TGTGCCACCAGCAGAGGATACGAGCAGTACTTC,CATSRGYEQYF
TRBD2,TRBJ2-1,TRBV7-8,.,TGTGCCAGCAGCCGTGCGGGAGGGCAGCCGGAGGGGCAGTTCTTC,CASSRAGGQPEGQFF
.,TRBJ2-2,TRBV11-2,.,TGTGCCAGCAGCAACCCCGTGGGCAGGGCTTTCGCCGGGGAGCTGTTTTTT,CASSNPVGRAFAGELFF
.,TRBJ1-2,TRBV4-1,.,TGCGCCAGCAGCCACGCCGATGCTAACTATGGCTACACCTTC,CASSHADANYGYTF
TRBD1,TRBJ1-5,TRBV14,.,TGTGCCAGCAGCCGGGACAGGGGAGTTCAGCCCCAGCATTTT,CASSRDRGVQPQHF
.,TRBJ1-2,TRBV18,.,TGTGCCAGCTCATCGCCGGGAAATGGCTACACCTTC,CASSSPGNGYTF
.,TRBJ2-7,TRBV19,.,TGTGCCAGTAGTATTGCCGGCATTGGCGAGCAGTACTTC,CASSIAGIGEQYF
.,TRBJ2-3,TRBV24-1,.,TGTGCCACCAGTGATAATCTAGCAACAGATACGCAGTATTTT,CATSDNLATDTQYF
.,TRBJ2-3,TRBV29-1,once,TGCAGCGTAGAGAGGGCAGATACGCAGTATTTT,CSVERADTQYF
TRBD1,TRBJ2-3,TRBV7-7,.,TGTGCTAGCAGCCTACGGACAGGGCGCACAGATACGCAGTATTTT,CASSLRTGRTDTQYF
TRBD2,TRBJ2-1,TRBV11-1,few,TGTGCCAGCAGCCCCCGACTAGCGGGGAGGAACAATGAGCAGTTCTTC,CASSPRLAGRNNEQFF
TRBD1,TRBJ2-7,TRBV20-1,few,TGCAGTGCTACACAGGACAGGGGGGTGTCCTACGAGCAGTACTTC,CSATQDRGVSYEQYF
.,TRBJ1-1,TRBV6-1,.,TGTGCCAGCAGTGAATTCAGGTCTCTGAACACTGAAGCTTTCTTT,CASSEFRSLNTEAFF
TRBD1,TRBJ2-1,TRBV20-1,.,TGCAGTGCTATCGGGACAGGGGACACTACCGATGAGCAGTTCTTC,CSAIGTGDTTDEQFF
.,TRBJ2-5,TRBV30,.,TGTGCCTGGAGTATACCTTATCAAGAGACCCAGTACTTC,CAWSIPYQETQYF
TRBD1,TRBJ1-1,TRBV7-2,.,TGTGCCAGCAGCTTCTCCTCGGGACAGGGGAACACTGAAGCTTTCTTT,CASSFSSGQGNTEAFF
.,TRBJ2-2,TRBV29-1,.,TGCAGCGTCTCGTACAGGGAATCCGGGGAGCTGTTTTTT,CSVSYRESGELFF
.,TRBJ1-3,TRBV5-1,.,TGCGCCAGCAGCTTGCTAGACGGGGCGGCCGGAAACACCATATATTTT,CASSLLDGAAGNTIYF
.,TRBJ2-1,TRBV7-3,.,TGTGCCAGCAGCTTAGAGGGGGGGCCTTACAATGAGCAGTTCTTC,CASSLEGGPYNEQFF
TRBD1,TRBJ2-7,TRBV18,.,TGTGCCAGCTCACCTTGGAGCCCTAACGGACAGGGGGCTACCTACGAGCAGTACTTC,CASSPWSPNGQGATYEQYF
.,TRBJ1-5,TRBV30,.,TGTGCCTGGAGCGGGGATCGCAATCAGCCCCAGCATTTT,CAWSGDRNQPQHF
.,TRBJ1-1,TRBV27,.,TGTGCCAGCAGTTTAAGGAGGGGGTCGGTGAACACTGAAGCTTTCTTT,CASSLRRGSVNTEAFF
.,TRBJ1-5,TRBV30,.,TGTGCCTGGAAAACACAGGGAAATCAGCCCCAGCATTTT,CAWKTQGNQPQHF
TRBD2,TRBJ2-3,TRBV6-1,.,TGTGCCAGCGACTTAGCGGGAGGGCCTGCAGATACGCAGTATTTT,CASDLAGGPADTQYF
.,TRBJ1-6,TRBV6-5,.,TGTGCCAGCAGTCGGGACACCAGACTAGATTCACCCCTCCACTTT,CASSRDTRLDSPLHF
.,TRBJ1-2,TRBV4-2,.,TGTGCCAGCAGCCAAGATTGGTTTATTCAGGGTAGCGGCTACACCTTC,CASSQDWFIQGSGYTF
.,TRBJ1-1,TRBV6-5,.,TGTGCCAGCAGTTACAGTTCTTTCCGTACTGAAGCTTTCTTT,CASSYSSFRTEAFF
TRBD2,TRBJ2-1,TRBV19,.,TGTGCCAGTAGTAGGCTAGCGGGAGGGGGTTACAATGAGCAGTTCTTC,CASSRLAGGGYNEQFF
.,TRBJ1-2,TRBV2,.,TGTGCCAGCATCCAGGTCTATGGCTACACCTTC,CASIQVYGYTF
TRBD2,TRBJ2-3,TRBV24-1,.,TGTGCCACCAGTGATGGCGGGACTAGCGCTGCAGATACGCAGTATTTT,CATSDGGTSAADTQYF
TRBD2,TRBJ2-2,TRBV12-3/TRBV12-4,.,TGTGCCCTCCGGCGGGGGACGAACACCGGGGAGCTGTTTTTT,CALRRGTNTGELFF
TRBD1,TRBJ1-4,TRBV6-5,.,TGTGCCAGCAGTTCCCAGGGGGCGGCTAATGAAAAACTGTTTTTT,CASSSQGAANEKLFF
TRBD1,TRBJ1-1,TRBV5-1,.,TGCGCCAGCAGCTTGGCGGGACAGGGAGTGGGGGCTTTCTTT,CASSLAGQGVGAFF
TRBD2,TRBJ2-2,TRBV6-6,.,TGTGCCAGCAGTTCACTAGCGGGGGGAACCGGGGAGCTGTTTTTT,CASSSLAGGTGELFF
.,TRBJ2-1,TRBV24-1,.,TGTGCCACCAGTGACCCAAACTACAATGAGCAGTTCTTC,CATSDPNYNEQFF
.,TRBJ2-2,TRBV5-6,.,TGTGCCAGCAGCCCGATGAGGGGGACCACCGGGGAGCTGTTTTTT,CASSPMRGTTGELFF
.,TRBJ1-1,TRBV18,.,TGTGCCAGCTCCCGGGCAGGGCGTATGAACACTGAAGCTTTCTTT,CASSRAGRMNTEAFF
TRBD1,TRBJ1-4,TRBV20-1,.,TGCAGTGCTAGAGATGGGACAGATCCTAATGAAAAACTGTTTTTT,CSARDGTDPNEKLFF
.,TRBJ1-2,TRBV3-1,.,TGTGCCAGCAGCCAACACGGGACACACGAATCCGTTGCTGGCTACACCTTC,CASSQHGTHESVAGYTF
.,TRBJ2-5,TRBV30,.,TGTGCCTGGAGTGTCGGCCATGGGGGGATTGGGACCCAGTACTTC,CAWSVGHGGIGTQYF
.,TRBJ2-7,TRBV12-3/TRBV12-4,.,TGTGCCAGCAGTGCCTTGAACTCGGGGACCTACGAGCAGTACTTC,CASSALNSGTYEQYF
TRBD2,TRBJ2-2,TRBV7-2,once,TGTGCCAGCAGCCAATTTCGGATGACTAGCGGGGGTAACACCGGGGAGCTGTTTTTT,CASSQFRMTSGGNTGELFF
.,TRBJ2-3,TRBV3-1,.,TGTGCCAGCAGCCAGGATATAGGAGCGAATACGCAGTATTTT,CASSQDIGANTQYF
.,TRBJ2-7,TRBV29-1,.,TGCAGCGTCGCCCCGAGATCTTCCTACGAGCAGTACTTC,CSVAPRSSYEQYF
.,TRBJ2-2,TRBV7-2,.,TGTGCCAGCAGCTCCTTAAAAGTGCAGGGCGCCGGGGAGCTGTTTTTT,CASSSLKVQGAGELFF
.,TRBJ2-3,TRBV5-1,.,TGCGCCAGCAGCTCCTCCTCCGTTCCGACAGATACGCAGTATTTT,CASSSSSVPTDTQYF
.,TRBJ1-5,TRBV7-2,.,TGTGCCAGCAGCTTAGTGGGGGGGCAGAATAGCAATCAGCCCCAGCATTTT,CASSLVGGQNSNQPQHF